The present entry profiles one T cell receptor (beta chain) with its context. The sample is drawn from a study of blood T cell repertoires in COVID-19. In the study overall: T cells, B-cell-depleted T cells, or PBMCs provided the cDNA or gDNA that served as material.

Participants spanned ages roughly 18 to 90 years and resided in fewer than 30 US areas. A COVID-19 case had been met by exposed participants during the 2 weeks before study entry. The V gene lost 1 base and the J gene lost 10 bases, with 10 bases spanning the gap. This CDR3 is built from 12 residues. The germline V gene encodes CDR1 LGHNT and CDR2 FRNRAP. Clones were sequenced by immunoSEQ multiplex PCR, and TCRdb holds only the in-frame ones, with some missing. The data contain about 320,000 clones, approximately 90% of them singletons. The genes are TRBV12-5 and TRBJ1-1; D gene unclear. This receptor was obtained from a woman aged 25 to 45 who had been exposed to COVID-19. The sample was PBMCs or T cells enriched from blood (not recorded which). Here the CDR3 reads CASGLGRARAFF. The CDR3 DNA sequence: TGTGCTAGTGGTTTGGGGAGGGCCCGAGCTTTCTTT.